This is a list of T cell receptor beta chains from one sample in a study of T cells in localized non-small cell lung cancer. Clones were read by immunoSEQ multiplex PCR, and TCRdb kept only the in-frame ones, dropping some. The sample shows roughly 30,000 clones, approximately 85% of them seen only once. This material consisted of peripheral blood mononuclear cells, taken before any cancer treatment. The receptors shown here come from a woman aged 35 to 75 with stage III lung adenocarcinoma. Each CDR3 is given with its conserved first and last residue. The order of the fields is clone size, V gene, D gene, J gene, CDR3 DNA, CDR3 protein. D genes are given only for firm matches. Clone size is not always given. Where it is, it says once, few, many or a class for expanded clones.

clone_size: -; v_call: TRBV11-2; d_call: -; j_call: TRBJ2-7; cdr3_nt: TGTGCCAGCAGCTTAGGATTGAGATGGGCAGAGCAGTACTTC; cdr3_aa: CASSLGLRWAEQYF
clone_size: -; v_call: TRBV4-3; d_call: -; j_call: TRBJ1-3; cdr3_nt: TGCGCCAGCAGCCCCGGGCGCCGGGGAAACACCATATATTTT; cdr3_aa: CASSPGRRGNTIYF
clone_size: few; v_call: TRBV19; d_call: -; j_call: TRBJ1-1; cdr3_nt: TGTGCCAGTAGGGGGTTGGGCACTGAAGCTTTCTTT; cdr3_aa: CASRGLGTEAFF
clone_size: -; v_call: TRBV6-6; d_call: -; j_call: TRBJ2-1; cdr3_nt: TGTGCCACGGGTGAGCAGTTCTTC; cdr3_aa: CATGEQFF
clone_size: -; v_call: TRBV5-4; d_call: TRBD1; j_call: TRBJ2-5; cdr3_nt: TGTGCCAGCAGCTTAGGGACAGAACAAGAGACCCAGTACTTC; cdr3_aa: CASSLGTEQETQYF
clone_size: -; v_call: TRBV11-2; d_call: TRBD2; j_call: TRBJ2-2; cdr3_nt: TGTGCCAGCAAGCCTCCGGGACTAGCGGGAGGAAGGGGCACCGGGGAGCTGTTTTTT; cdr3_aa: CASKPPGLAGGRGTGELFF
clone_size: -; v_call: TRBV15; d_call: TRBD1; j_call: TRBJ2-2; cdr3_nt: TGTGCCACCAGCAGAGATCGGAGTGCAGGGGGCAAAGGGGAGCTGTTTTTT; cdr3_aa: CATSRDRSAGGKGELFF
clone_size: -; v_call: TRBV11-1; d_call: -; j_call: TRBJ2-3; cdr3_nt: TGTGCCAGCGGGGCGGAGGTTTGGGATACGCAGTATTTT; cdr3_aa: CASGAEVWDTQYF
clone_size: -; v_call: TRBV4-3; d_call: -; j_call: TRBJ2-3; cdr3_nt: TGCGCCAGCAGCCAAGATCTAGGGGGAAGCACAGATACGCAGTATTTT; cdr3_aa: CASSQDLGGSTDTQYF
clone_size: -; v_call: TRBV27; d_call: TRBD2; j_call: TRBJ2-1; cdr3_nt: TGTGCCAGCAGTTCCCCCCCCGGGAGGGCCGTTCATGAGCAGTTCTTC; cdr3_aa: CASSSPPGRAVHEQFF
clone_size: -; v_call: TRBV19; d_call: -; j_call: TRBJ2-3; cdr3_nt: TGTGCCAGTAGTTTACAGAGCACAGATACGCAGTATTTT; cdr3_aa: CASSLQSTDTQYF
clone_size: -; v_call: TRBV7-2; d_call: TRBD1; j_call: TRBJ2-1; cdr3_nt: TGTGCCAGCAGCTTAGCGTTGAGACAGGGGCAGCAGTTCTTC; cdr3_aa: CASSLALRQGQQFF